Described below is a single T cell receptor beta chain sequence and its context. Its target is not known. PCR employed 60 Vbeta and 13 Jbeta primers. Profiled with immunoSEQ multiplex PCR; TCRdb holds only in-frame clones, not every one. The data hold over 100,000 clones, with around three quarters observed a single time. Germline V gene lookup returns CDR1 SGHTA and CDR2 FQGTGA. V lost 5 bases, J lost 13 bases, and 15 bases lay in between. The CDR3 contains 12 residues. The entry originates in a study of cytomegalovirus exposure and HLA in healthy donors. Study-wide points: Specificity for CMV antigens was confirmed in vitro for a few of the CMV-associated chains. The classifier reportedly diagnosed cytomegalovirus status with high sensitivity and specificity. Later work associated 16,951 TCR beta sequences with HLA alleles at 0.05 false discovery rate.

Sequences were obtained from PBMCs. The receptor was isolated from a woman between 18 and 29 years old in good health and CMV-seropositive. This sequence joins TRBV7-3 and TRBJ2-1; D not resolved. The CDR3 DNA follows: TGTGCCAGCAGCCCCCTGGAGTTTATCCAGTTCTTC. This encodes CASSPLEFIQFF.